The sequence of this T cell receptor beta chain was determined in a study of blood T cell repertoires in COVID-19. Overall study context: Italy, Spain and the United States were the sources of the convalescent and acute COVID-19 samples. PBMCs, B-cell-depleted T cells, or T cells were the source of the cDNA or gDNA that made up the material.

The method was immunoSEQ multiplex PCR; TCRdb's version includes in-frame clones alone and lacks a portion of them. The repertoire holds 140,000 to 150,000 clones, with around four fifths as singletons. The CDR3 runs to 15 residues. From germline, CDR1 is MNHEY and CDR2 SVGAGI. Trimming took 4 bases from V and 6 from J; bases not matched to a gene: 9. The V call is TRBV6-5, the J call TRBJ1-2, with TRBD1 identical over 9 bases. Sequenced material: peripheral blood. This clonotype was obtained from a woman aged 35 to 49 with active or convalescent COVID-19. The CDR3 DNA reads TGTGCCAGCAGTTTACCGGGACAGGGAGTAGATGGCTACACCTTC. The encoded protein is CASSLPGQGVDGYTF.